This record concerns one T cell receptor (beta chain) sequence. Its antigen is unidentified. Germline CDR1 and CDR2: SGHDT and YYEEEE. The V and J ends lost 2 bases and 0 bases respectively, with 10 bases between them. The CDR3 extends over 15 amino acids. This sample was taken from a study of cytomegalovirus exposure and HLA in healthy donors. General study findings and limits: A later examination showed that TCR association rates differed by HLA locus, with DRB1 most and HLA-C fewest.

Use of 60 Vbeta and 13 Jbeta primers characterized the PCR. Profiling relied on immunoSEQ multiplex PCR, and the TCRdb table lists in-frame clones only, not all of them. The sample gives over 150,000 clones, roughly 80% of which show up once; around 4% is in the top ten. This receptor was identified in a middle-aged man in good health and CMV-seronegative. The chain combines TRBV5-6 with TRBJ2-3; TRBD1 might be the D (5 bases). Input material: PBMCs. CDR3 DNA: TGTGCCAGCAGCTTCAAGGGGCCCAGCACAGATACGCAGTATTTT. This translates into CASSFKGPSTDTQYF. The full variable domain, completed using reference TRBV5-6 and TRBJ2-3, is DAGVTQSPTHLIKTRGQQVTLRCSPKSGHDTVSWYQQALGQGPQFIFQYYEEEERQRGNFPDRFSGHQFPNYSSELNVNALLLGDSALYLCASSFKGPSTDTQYFGPGTRLTVL.